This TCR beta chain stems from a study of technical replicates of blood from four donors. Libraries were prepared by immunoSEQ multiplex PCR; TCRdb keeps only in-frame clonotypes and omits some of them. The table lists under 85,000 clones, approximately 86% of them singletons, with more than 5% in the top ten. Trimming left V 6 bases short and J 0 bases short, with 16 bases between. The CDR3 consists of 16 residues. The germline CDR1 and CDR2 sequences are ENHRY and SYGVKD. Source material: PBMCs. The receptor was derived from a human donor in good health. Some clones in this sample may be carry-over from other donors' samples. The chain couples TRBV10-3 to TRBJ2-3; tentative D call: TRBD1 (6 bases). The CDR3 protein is CAISRLQGTSTDTQYF. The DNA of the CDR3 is TGTGCCATCAGCAGGCTACAGGGTACTAGCACAGATACGCAGTATTTT.